This TCR beta chain was sequenced in a study of T cells in localized non-small cell lung cancer. Study-level points and caveats: Analysis by sequencing included only one tumor region, so heterogeneity remains possible. Adjacent lung had a median around 50 of the 100 largest tumor clones. Blood T cell density predicted longer survival; adjacent-lung clonality, shorter. Among the tissues sampled, uninvolved adjacent lung had the highest T cell clonality, above tumor.

CDR1 and CDR2 (germline): SGHAT, FQNNGV. The CDR3 totals 13 residues. Trimming took 6 bases from V and 0 from J, leaving 6 bases between them. Sequenced by immunoSEQ multiplex PCR; TCRdb stores in-frame clones only, minus some. This sample has about 82,000 clones; roughly 75% occur once, and the top ten carry roughly 21%. About this clone: Its antigen remains unidentified.

The clonotype comes from a man aged 40 to 70 with stage II squamous cell lung carcinoma. This specimen was PBMCs, taken before any cancer treatment. The gene calls are TRBV11-2 and TRBJ2-4, with a weak D call TRBD2 (6 bases). The CDR3 here is CASRGLAKNIQYF. CDR3 DNA sequence: TGTGCCAGCAGGGGACTAGCCAAAAACATTCAGTACTTC.